The rows below give T cell receptor beta chains drawn from one sample of a study of high-grade serous ovarian cancer treatment subgroups. Repertoires were generated with immunoSEQ multiplex PCR, while TCRdb's copy carries only in-frame clones and drops some. The sample holds about 16,000 clones, approximately 71% seen once. Sequenced sample: tumor tissue. The receptors originated from a human donor with high-grade serous ovarian cancer. CDR3s include the opening cysteine and the closing phenylalanine or tryptophan. Fields, in order: J gene, clone size, CDR3 length, V gene, D gene, CDR3 protein, CDR3 DNA. The D gene is left open where the match is weak. The listing skips clone size in some rows; elsewhere it reads once, few, many or a size class.

j_call: TRBJ1-4; clone_size: once; cdr3_length: 16; v_call: TRBV7-9; d_call: NA; cdr3_aa: CASSLPNQATNEKLFF; cdr3_nt: TGTGCCAGCAGCCTACCTAATCAAGCAACTAATGAAAAACTGTTTTTT
j_call: TRBJ2-7; clone_size: NA; cdr3_length: 13; v_call: TRBV5-4; d_call: NA; cdr3_aa: CASSLYSSYEQYF; cdr3_nt: TGTGCCAGCAGCTTATACAGCTCCTACGAGCAGTACTTC
j_call: TRBJ2-1; clone_size: NA; cdr3_length: 18; v_call: TRBV7-6; d_call: TRBD2; cdr3_aa: CASSRGTGLAGGRNEQFF; cdr3_nt: TGTGCCAGCAGCCGTGGGACAGGACTAGCGGGGGGGCGGAATGAGCAGTTCTTC
j_call: TRBJ1-1; clone_size: NA; cdr3_length: 13; v_call: TRBV7-9; d_call: NA; cdr3_aa: CASSFTRDREAFF; cdr3_nt: TGTGCCAGCAGCTTCACCCGCGACAGAGAAGCTTTCTTT
j_call: TRBJ1-6; clone_size: few; cdr3_length: 12; v_call: TRBV10-3; d_call: NA; cdr3_aa: CAISHADSPLHF; cdr3_nt: TGTGCCATCAGCCACGCGGATTCACCCCTCCACTTT
j_call: TRBJ1-5; clone_size: few; cdr3_length: 17; v_call: TRBV27; d_call: NA; cdr3_aa: CASSFQQGNPSNQPQHF; cdr3_nt: TGTGCCAGCAGTTTTCAACAGGGTAACCCTAGCAATCAGCCCCAGCATTTT
j_call: TRBJ2-3; clone_size: NA; cdr3_length: 15; v_call: TRBV6-5; d_call: TRBD1; cdr3_aa: CASSHRQGPTDTQYF; cdr3_nt: TGTGCCAGCAGTCACCGACAGGGACCCACAGATACGCAGTATTTT
j_call: TRBJ1-2; clone_size: NA; cdr3_length: 11; v_call: TRBV20-1; d_call: NA; cdr3_aa: CSAHANYGYTF; cdr3_nt: TGCAGTGCTCATGCTAACTATGGCTACACCTTC
j_call: TRBJ2-3; clone_size: NA; cdr3_length: 15; v_call: TRBV11-3; d_call: TRBD2; cdr3_aa: CASTRRGASTDTQYF; cdr3_nt: TGTGCCAGCACGAGGCGGGGGGCCAGCACAGATACGCAGTATTTT
j_call: TRBJ1-6; clone_size: few; cdr3_length: 17; v_call: TRBV4-1; d_call: NA; cdr3_aa: CASSQDWKRSYNSPLHF; cdr3_nt: TGCGCCAGCAGCCAAGATTGGAAGCGATCCTATAATTCACCCCTCCACTTT
j_call: TRBJ2-5; clone_size: few; cdr3_length: 12; v_call: TRBV12-5; d_call: NA; cdr3_aa: CASGLVFETQYF; cdr3_nt: TGTGCTAGTGGTTTGGTATTCGAGACCCAGTACTTC
j_call: TRBJ1-6; clone_size: NA; cdr3_length: 13; v_call: TRBV30; d_call: NA; cdr3_aa: CAWNRVNNSPLHF; cdr3_nt: TGTGCCTGGAACAGGGTTAACAATTCACCCCTCCACTTT
j_call: TRBJ1-2; clone_size: NA; cdr3_length: 13; v_call: TRBV27; d_call: TRBD1; cdr3_aa: CASSFRPGGGYTF; cdr3_nt: TGTGCCAGCAGTTTTCGGCCAGGGGGTGGCTACACCTTC
j_call: TRBJ2-7; clone_size: once; cdr3_length: 15; v_call: TRBV6-5; d_call: NA; cdr3_aa: CASSYSNGGGGSQYF; cdr3_nt: TGTGCCAGCAGTTACTCGAATGGAGGGGGCGGGAGTCAGTACTTC
j_call: TRBJ1-5; clone_size: NA; cdr3_length: 15; v_call: TRBV7-9; d_call: TRBD1; cdr3_aa: CASSLGTGTYQPQHF; cdr3_nt: TGTGCCAGCAGCTTGGGGACAGGGACCTATCAGCCCCAGCATTTT
j_call: TRBJ2-3; clone_size: once; cdr3_length: 15; v_call: TRBV4-3; d_call: TRBD1; cdr3_aa: CASSAFRDRGYTQYF; cdr3_nt: TGCGCCAGCAGCGCCTTCCGGGACAGGGGGTATACGCAGTATTTT
j_call: TRBJ2-5; clone_size: NA; cdr3_length: 15; v_call: TRBV18; d_call: NA; cdr3_aa: CASSPLRDSRETQYF; cdr3_nt: TGTGCCAGCTCACCACTCAGGGACTCCCGAGAGACCCAGTACTTC
j_call: TRBJ1-2; clone_size: NA; cdr3_length: 12; v_call: TRBV6-5; d_call: NA; cdr3_aa: CASSYSGWGYTF; cdr3_nt: TGTGCCAGCAGTTACAGCGGCTGGGGCTACACCTTC
j_call: TRBJ1-3; clone_size: NA; cdr3_length: 17; v_call: TRBV9; d_call: TRBD1; cdr3_aa: CASSGLTGGDSGNTIYF; cdr3_nt: TGTGCCAGCAGCGGACTGACAGGGGGCGATTCTGGAAACACCATATATTTT
j_call: TRBJ2-7; clone_size: NA; cdr3_length: 12; v_call: TRBV19; d_call: NA; cdr3_aa: CASSIGADEQYF; cdr3_nt: TGTGCCAGTAGTATAGGGGCCGACGAGCAGTACTTC
j_call: TRBJ1-4; clone_size: NA; cdr3_length: 16; v_call: TRBV7-9; d_call: NA; cdr3_aa: CASSSLEGGTNEKLFF; cdr3_nt: TGTGCCAGCAGTTCCTTGGAGGGTGGGACGAATGAAAAACTGTTTTTT
j_call: TRBJ1-6; clone_size: once; cdr3_length: 19; v_call: TRBV18; d_call: NA; cdr3_aa: CASSRIGLNGGENNSPLHF; cdr3_nt: TGTGCCAGCTCACGGATCGGACTGAATGGAGGCGAGAATAATTCACCCCTCCACTTT
j_call: TRBJ2-7; clone_size: NA; cdr3_length: 14; v_call: TRBV25-1; d_call: NA; cdr3_aa: CASSRAGPSYEQYF; cdr3_nt: TGTGCCAGCAGCCGGGCCGGCCCCTCCTACGAGCAGTACTTC
j_call: TRBJ1-6; clone_size: NA; cdr3_length: 15; v_call: TRBV5-6; d_call: NA; cdr3_aa: CASSLVGRENSPLHF; cdr3_nt: TGTGCCAGCAGCTTGGTTGGCAGGGAAAATTCACCCCTCCACTTT
j_call: TRBJ1-3; clone_size: NA; cdr3_length: 14; v_call: TRBV6-5; d_call: NA; cdr3_aa: CASTEGGYGNTIYF; cdr3_nt: TGTGCCAGCACCGAAGGGGGGTACGGAAACACCATATATTTT